This TCR beta chain appears in the sequencing data of a study of regulatory T cells in long-lasting Graves disease. For TCR beta, libraries came from iRepertoire HTBI primers and Arm-PCR of CDR3 regions. TCRdb independently ran MiXCR on the multiplex PCR reads; one entry per CDR3 protein. The sample has some 370,000 distinct CDR3 sequences, 12% seen once. The time point: newly diagnosed GD, antithyroid drugs for less than 3 months. The TCR library was prepared using RNA isolated from PBMCs. This CDR3 is built from 15 residues. Germline V gene data show CDR1 as MNHEY and CDR2 as SVGAGI. The ends were cut back, 4 bases at V and 1 base at J, with 13 bases in the middle. These data are also associated with another study on T cells in Graves' hyperthyroidism and ophthalmopathy. According to that study: Stability of Graves' hyperthyroidism was defined as absent ophthalmopathy progression within 18 months.

The chain recombines TRBV6-5 with TRBJ1-2; D is unresolved. The sequence derives from a woman between 18 and 29 years old with Graves disease. This specimen was peripheral blood mononuclear cells (PBMCs), taken at new diagnosis, from a patient treated with antithyroid drugs. The CDR3 protein is CASSSYLRLNYGYTF. The CDR3 DNA is TGTGCCAGCAGTTCGTACCTCAGGCTTAACTATGGCTACACCTTC.